The 30 T cell receptor beta chains below come from one sample, sequenced in a study of blood T cells in healthy people across ages (dated by TCRdb to the mid-2010s). Libraries were prepared through 5' RACE. Sequencing was performed on an Illumina HiSeq 2500. A second PCR of roughly 7 to 11 cycles was run with a J-beta primer mix and a sample-barcoded 5' primer. The public sequencing data were trimmed at Q25 with fastp and processed into clonotypes with MiXCR by TCRdb, which kept only in-frame beta chains. Every CDR3 protein is listed once, alongside the most common genes and DNA of its rows. The sample table contains fewer than 1,200,000 distinct CDR3 sequences; only one count was recorded for 20% to 25% of them. The top ten clonotypes cover approximately 0.71% of the sample. These data also featured in a second study, about T cells of mothers and their children.

The sample comprised blood. These receptor sequences come from a girl aged 2-10 years in good health.

This clonotype has more than one count but fewer than ten. The V call is TRBV29-1, the J call TRBJ2-3; 8 bases align to TRBD2. Germline CDR1 reads SQVTM; CDR2 reads ANQGSEA. V dropped 6 bases and J dropped 2; count of bases not matched to a gene: 4. This CDR3 region has 13 residues. CDR3 sequence (DNA): TGCAGCGTCGTTAGCGGGAACACAGATACGCAGTATTTT. Translation: CSVVSGNTDTQYF.

The gene calls are TRBV19 and TRBJ2-4, with D perhaps matching TRBD1 (5 bases). The CDR3 extends over 17 amino acids. Germline V CDR1 and CDR2: LNHDA, SQIVND (reference sequence). V lost 10 bases, J lost 0 bases, and 22 bases lay in between. CDR3 amino acids: CANSGLREHLAKNIQYF. CDR3 DNA: TGTGCCAATTCAGGCCTCAGGGAACACCTAGCCAAAAACATTCAGTACTTC.

This clonotype was observed a few times. CDR3 DNA: TGTGCCACCAGCAGAGATAAGGGTGGGGCCAACGTCCTGACTTTC. Amino acids: CATSRDKGGANVLTF. This chain links TRBV15 with TRBJ2-6; D is unresolved. Trimming pared 0 bases from V and 3 bases from J, leaving 6 bases between. This CDR3 has 15 amino acids. From germline, CDR1 is LNHNV and CDR2 YYDKDF (reference sequence).

The chain is built from TRBV27 and TRBJ1-2; D is undetermined. V shed 5 bases and J shed 4 bases, with 20 bases lying between them. Germline loops: CDR1 MNHEY, CDR2 SMNVEV (reference sequence). This CDR3 spans 16 amino acids. The CDR3 DNA sequence: TGTGCCAGCAGTGATACGTTTCCTCAGGATATCTATGGCTACACCTTC. The encoded protein is CASSDTFPQDIYGYTF.

The chain links TRBV9 to TRBJ2-5; D call uncertain. The J call may be mistaken, given a closer DNA end match to TRBJ2-1. The length of the CDR3 is 14 residues. In germline, CDR1 is SGDLS, CDR2 YYNGEE. The CDR3 is CASSGSITTPEQFF. CDR3 nucleotides: TGTGCCAGCAGCGGATCAATTACAACCCCTGAGCAGTTCTTC.

This clonotype has more than one count but fewer than ten. This rearrangement joins TRBV7-3 to TRBJ2-5; 11 bases map to TRBD2. The J call may be faulty, since TRBJ2-1 better matches the DNA end. Germline lookup yields CDR1 SGHTA and CDR2 FQGTGA. There are 14 residues in the CDR3. CDR3 sequence reads: CASSYLAGGYEQFF. CDR3 coding DNA: TGTGCCAGCAGCTATCTAGCGGGAGGATATGAGCAGTTCTTC.

This clonotype has a count of ten or more. The gene calls are TRBV5-1 and TRBJ2-5; D is unresolved. This CDR3 region has 14 residues. Per the germline V gene, CDR1 is SGHRS and CDR2 is YFSETQ. Trimming left V 0 bases short and J 1 base short, with 7 bases between. Written as DNA, the CDR3 is TGCGCCAGCAGCTTGGACGTGGGCCAAGAGACCCAGTACTTC. Translated, it gives CASSLDVGQETQYF.

There are a few counts of this clonotype. The V call is TRBV12-3 or TRBV12-4, the J call TRBJ2-5; no firm D call. The V and J ends lost 1 base and 7 bases respectively, with 10 bases between them. This CDR3 region has 13 residues. This CDR3 is CASSLVVSGTQYF. CDR3 sequence (DNA): TGTGCCAGCAGTTTAGTGGTATCGGGGACCCAGTACTTC.

The rearrangement joins TRBV5-1 to TRBJ2-7; the match to TRBD1 covers 9 bases. The CDR3 runs 15 residues. Germline V CDR1 and CDR2: SGHRS, YFSETQ. V shed 2 bases, J shed 1 base, and the junction held 4 bases outside the gene matches. The CDR3 spells CASSFFGTGSYEQYF. DNA of the CDR3: TGCGCCAGCAGCTTCTTCGGGACAGGGTCCTACGAGCAGTACTTC.

This clonotype was seen only a few times. The CDR3 DNA is TGTGCCGTACAGTTTTTTGAGACAGAGGAACCGTTGGGAGGGATTCAGTACTTC. Protein sequence: CAVQFFETEEPLGGIQYF. This chain uses TRBV19 with TRBJ2-4; 7 nucleotides match TRBD2. The V gene end was trimmed by 11 bases and the J gene end by 10 bases; junction bases not matched to a gene: 29. The CDR3 spans 18 residues. Per germline, CDR1 LNHDA and CDR2 SQIVND (reference sequence).

The chain links TRBV11-1 to TRBJ2-1; 8 bases fit TRBD2. V lost 4 bases and J lost 8; bases outside the gene matches: 13. Germline V CDR1 and CDR2: SGHAT, FQDESV (reference sequence). There are 16 residues in the CDR3. The CDR3 DNA is TGTGCCAGCAGCTCCAACCCAGCGGGAGTGGGCGATGAGCAGTTCTTC. As protein: CASSSNPAGVGDEQFF.

This clonotype showed up many times. At one end, the junction sequence differs from germline, possibly due to a read error. The gene calls are TRBV5-1 and TRBJ1-1; D unresolved. Germline CDR1 SGHRS, CDR2 YFSETQ. The CDR3 contains 13 residues. The CDR3 protein is CASSLSADTEAFF. The CDR3 DNA is TGTGCCAGCAGCTTGTCGGCGGACACTGAAGCTTTCTTT.

This clonotype was observed a few times. This chain links TRBV20-1 with TRBJ2-3; D not resolved. Trimming left V 6 bases short and J 3 bases short, with 13 bases between. Germline V gene sequence: CDR1 DFQATT, CDR2 SNEGSKA (reference sequence). The CDR3 totals 13 residues. CDR3 in DNA: TGCAGTGCCACACACCGTATTACAGATACGCAGTATTTT. Translation: CSATHRITDTQYF.

The CDR3 DNA reads TGTGCCAGCAGCCAAACCGGACTATTTGGGTGGGAGCAGTACTTC. It encodes CASSQTGLFGWEQYF. V usage is TRBV3-1 and J usage is TRBJ2-7; a possible D gene is TRBD2 (6 bases). V shed 2 bases and J shed 7 bases, with 18 bases lying between them. Germline CDR1 LGHDT, CDR2 YNNKEL (reference sequence). The CDR3 runs 15 residues.

The chain carries TRBV20-1 and TRBJ2-7, with D possibly TRBD2 on 5 matching bases. Germline V CDR1 and CDR2: DFQATT, SNEGSKA (reference sequence). V gave up 3 bases and J gave up 0 bases, with 6 bases separating them. This CDR3 is built from 12 residues. The CDR3: CSASGDSYEQYF. The CDR3 nucleotides read TGCAGTGCTAGCGGGGACTCCTACGAGCAGTACTTC.

The chain uses TRBV29-1 and TRBJ2-7; possibly TRBD2 for D (6 bases). Germline V gene data show CDR1 as SQVTM and CDR2 as ANQGSEA. The V and J ends lost 7 bases and 3 bases respectively, with 13 bases between them. The CDR3 runs 12 residues. The CDR3 loop is CSARDLYYEQYF. In DNA form, the CDR3 reads TGCAGCGCACGGGACTTATACTACGAGCAGTACTTC.

This chain links TRBV4-3 with TRBJ2-5; no firm D call. The length of the CDR3 is 15 residues. Germline assignment: CDR1 LGHNA and CDR2 YSLEER. Trimming removed 4 bases from V and 4 bases from J, with 16 bases in between. The CDR3 here is CASSRDRTVRETQYF. The DNA of the CDR3 is TGCGCCAGCAGCCGGGATCGGACCGTCCGAGAGACCCAGTACTTC.

Many counts were recorded for this clonotype. The chain couples TRBV12-3 or TRBV12-4 to TRBJ2-7; D remains unclear. V shed 6 bases and J shed 1 base, with 10 bases lying between them. This CDR3 spans 13 amino acids. CDR3 sequence: CASSFSGSYEQYF. The CDR3 bases are TGTGCCAGCAGCTTTTCCGGGTCCTACGAGCAGTACTTC.

This clonotype has just a few counts. V usage is TRBV14 and J usage is TRBJ2-5, with 7 positions matching TRBD2. V gave up 5 bases and J gave up 13 bases; unmatched junction bases: 10. The CDR3 extends over 12 amino acids. Germline CDR1 is SGHDN and CDR2 is FVKESK. This chain's CDR3 is CASSGDYLATYF. The CDR3 coding sequence is TGTGCCAGCAGCGGGGACTATTTGGCTACGTACTTC.

V usage is TRBV7-9 and J usage is TRBJ1-1; no firm D call. Per the germline V gene, CDR1 is SEHNR and CDR2 is FQNEAQ (reference sequence). The V end lost 10 bases, the J end lost 5 bases, and 14 bases lay between the germline ends. The CDR3 length is 12 residues. CDR3 residues: CATPSLGTEAFF. CDR3 nucleotide sequence: TGTGCCACCCCGTCGCTCGGGACTGAAGCTTTCTTT.

The chain links TRBV20-1 to TRBJ2-1, with unresolved D. From germline, CDR1 is DFQATT and CDR2 SNEGSKA (reference sequence). The CDR3 is made up of 10 amino acids. Trimming stripped 6 bases from V and 12 bases from J, with 12 bases between. CDR3 in DNA: TGCAGTGCCTTTTTGGGGTTGCAGTTCTTC. It codes for CSAFLGLQFF.

The chain carries TRBV25-1 and TRBJ2-7, with 8 bases matching TRBD1. The CDR3 covers 13 residues. The V gene end was trimmed by 6 bases and the J gene end by 7 bases; junction bases not matched to a gene: 8. CDR1 and CDR2 (germline): MGHDK, SYGVNS. CDR3 sequence (DNA): TGTGCCAGCAGACCGACAGGGGTGGAGGAGCAGTACTTC. It specifies CASRPTGVEEQYF.

V is TRBV9 and J is TRBJ1-1; no clear D gene. The CDR3 sequence is 19 residues long. Trimming removed 3 bases from V and 0 bases from J, with 24 bases in between. CDR1 is SGDLS, CDR2 YYNGEE, per germline. CDR3 loop: CASSAGGRGGLSMNTEAFF. DNA for the CDR3: TGTGCCAGCAGCGCAGGAGGTCGCGGTGGATTATCCATGAACACTGAAGCTTTCTTT.

With regard to this clonotype: Likely a read error: the CDR3 ends without its conserved phenylalanine or tryptophan. As DNA, the CDR3 is TGTGCCAGCAGTTACCGACAGGGTAGAATGCTAGCGGGAAACTACGAGCAGTACTCC. The encoded protein is CASSYRQGRMLAGNYEQYS. The rearrangement uses TRBV27 and TRBJ2-7; TRBD2 matches 9 bases. Germline trimming cut 4 bases from V and 3 bases from J; bases unmatched to any gene: 19. Germline V lookup: CDR1 MNHEY, CDR2 SMNVEV (reference sequence). The CDR3 loop spans 19 amino acids.

This clonotype occurred a few times. The chain employs TRBV15 and TRBJ2-5; TRBD2 agrees at 9 bases. Per the germline V gene, CDR1 is LNHNV and CDR2 is YYDKDF (reference sequence). The CDR3 sequence is 16 residues long. V trimming: 4 bases; J trimming: 5 bases; junction bases outside the gene matches: 11. DNA of the CDR3: TGTGCCACCAGCAAAGTGGCGGGAGGGCAGACGGAGACCCAGTACTTC. Protein: CATSKVAGGQTETQYF.

A few counts support this clonotype. The chain recombines TRBV7-8 with TRBJ2-5; 11 bases line up with TRBD2. With the DNA end fitting TRBJ2-7 better, the J assignment may be wrong. This CDR3 spans 16 amino acids. Germline-derived CDR1 and CDR2 are SGHVS and FQNEAQ. The CDR3 reads CASSFLAGGPIDEQYF. CDR3 bases: TGTGCCAGCAGCTTCTTAGCGGGAGGGCCCATCGACGAGCAGTACTTC.

The rearrangement uses TRBV10-3 and TRBJ2-7; D possibly corresponds to TRBD1 (6 bases). This CDR3 has 18 residues. Trimming took 8 bases from V and 10 from J, leaving 36 bases between them. Per germline, CDR1 ENHRY and CDR2 SYGVKD. The CDR3 DNA is TGTGCCATCCTTACCAGTAACCCGGTGGGGAGTCCCCCAGGGGTACAGTACTTC. This encodes CAILTSNPVGSPPGVQYF.

The chain combines TRBV4-3 with TRBJ2-7; 11 nucleotides agree with TRBD2. Germline V gives CDR1 LGHNA, CDR2 YSLEER. The junction had 0 bases not matched to a gene; V was cut back by 2 bases and J by 3 bases. The CDR3 sequence is 14 residues long. Here the CDR3 DNA reads TGCGCCAGCAGCCAACTAGCGGGGGGCTACGAGCAGTACTTC. Protein sequence: CASSQLAGGYEQYF.

J is TRBJ1-2 and V is TRBV4-1; D is uncertain. The CDR3 runs 13 residues. Deletions cut 0 bases from V and 8 bases from J, with 10 bases between. Germline CDR1 and CDR2: MGHRA and YSYEKL. CDR3 sequence (DNA): TGCGCCAGCAGCCAAGATTATCCGGGGGGCTACACCTTC. Amino acid sequence: CASSQDYPGGYTF.

About this clonotype: A read error may account for a junction end that differs from germline. The chain carries TRBV7-9 and TRBJ2-1; D possibly matches TRBD1 or TRBD2 (5 bases each). Per germline, CDR1 SEHNR and CDR2 FQNEAQ (reference sequence). This CDR3 region has 15 residues. The CDR3 bases are TGTGCAAGCAGGGACGCCGGGATCACAAACAACGAGCAGTTCTTC. It encodes CASRDAGITNNEQFF.